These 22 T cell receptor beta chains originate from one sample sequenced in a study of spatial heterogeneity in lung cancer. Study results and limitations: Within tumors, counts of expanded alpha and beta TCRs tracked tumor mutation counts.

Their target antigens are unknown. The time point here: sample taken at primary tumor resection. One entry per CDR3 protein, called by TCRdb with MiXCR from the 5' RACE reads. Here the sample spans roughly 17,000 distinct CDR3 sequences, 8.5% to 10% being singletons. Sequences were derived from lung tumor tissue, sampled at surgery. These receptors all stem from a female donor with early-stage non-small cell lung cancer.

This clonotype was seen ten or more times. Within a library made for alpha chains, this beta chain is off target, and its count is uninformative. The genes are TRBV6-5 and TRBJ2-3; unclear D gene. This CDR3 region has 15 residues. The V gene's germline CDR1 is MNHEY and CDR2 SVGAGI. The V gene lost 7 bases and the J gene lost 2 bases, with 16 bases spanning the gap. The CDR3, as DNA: TGTGCCAGCATGCCGGCTGCCTTCTCCACAGATACGCAGTATTTT. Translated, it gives CASMPAAFSTDTQYF.

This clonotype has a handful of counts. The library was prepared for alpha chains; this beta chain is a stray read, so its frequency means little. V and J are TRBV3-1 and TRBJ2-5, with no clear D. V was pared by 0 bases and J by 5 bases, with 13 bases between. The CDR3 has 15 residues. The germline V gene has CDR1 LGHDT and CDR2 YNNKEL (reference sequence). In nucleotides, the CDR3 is TGTGCCAGCAGCCAAGATCCCGGGCGGAAGGAGACCCAGTACTTC. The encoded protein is CASSQDPGRKETQYF.

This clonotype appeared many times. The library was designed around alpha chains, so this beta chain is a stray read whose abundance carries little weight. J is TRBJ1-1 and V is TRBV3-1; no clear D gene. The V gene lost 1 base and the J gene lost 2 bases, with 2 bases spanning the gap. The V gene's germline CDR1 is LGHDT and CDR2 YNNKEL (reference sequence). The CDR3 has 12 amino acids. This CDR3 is CASSQANTEAFF. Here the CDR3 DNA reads TGTGCCAGCAGCCAAGCAAACACTGAAGCTTTCTTT. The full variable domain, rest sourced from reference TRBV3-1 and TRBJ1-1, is DTAVSQTPKYLVTQMGNDKSIKCEQNLGHDTMYWYKQDSKKFLKIMFSYNNKELIINETVPNRFSPKSPDKAHLNLHINSLELGDSAVYFCASSQANTEAFFGQGTRLTVV.

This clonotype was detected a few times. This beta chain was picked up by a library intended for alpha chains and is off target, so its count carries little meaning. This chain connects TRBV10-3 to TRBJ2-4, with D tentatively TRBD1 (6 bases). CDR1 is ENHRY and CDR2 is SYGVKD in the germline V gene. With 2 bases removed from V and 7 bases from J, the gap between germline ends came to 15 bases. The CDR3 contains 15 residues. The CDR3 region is CAISEPQGRLNIQYF. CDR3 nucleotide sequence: TGTGCCATCAGTGAGCCGCAGGGGAGATTGAACATTCAGTACTTC.

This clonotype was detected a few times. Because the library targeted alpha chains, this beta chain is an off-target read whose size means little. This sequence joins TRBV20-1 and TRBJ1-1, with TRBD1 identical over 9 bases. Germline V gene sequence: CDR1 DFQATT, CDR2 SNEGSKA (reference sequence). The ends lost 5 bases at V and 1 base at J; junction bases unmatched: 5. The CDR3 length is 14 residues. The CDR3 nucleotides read TGCAGTGCTCAACAGGGGGCCGAGAACACTGAAGCTTTCTTT. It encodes CSAQQGAENTEAFF.

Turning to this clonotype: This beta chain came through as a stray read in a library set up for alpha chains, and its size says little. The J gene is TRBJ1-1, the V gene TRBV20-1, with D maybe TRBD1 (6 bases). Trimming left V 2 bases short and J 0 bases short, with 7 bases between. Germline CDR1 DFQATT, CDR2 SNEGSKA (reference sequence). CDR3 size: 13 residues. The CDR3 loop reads CSARKGVNTEAFF. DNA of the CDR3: TGCAGTGCTAGAAAGGGGGTGAACACTGAAGCTTTCTTT.

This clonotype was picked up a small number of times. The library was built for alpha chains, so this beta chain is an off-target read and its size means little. CDR3 in DNA: TGCAGTGCTAGAGACCGGACAGGGGGGGATGAAAAACTGTTTTTT. It codes for CSARDRTGGDEKLFF. The chain uses TRBV20-1 and TRBJ1-4; 10 bases fit TRBD1. The V gene end was trimmed by 0 bases and the J gene end by 6 bases; junction bases not matched to a gene: 4. CDR1 is DFQATT, CDR2 SNEGSKA, per germline (reference sequence). This CDR3 region has 15 residues.

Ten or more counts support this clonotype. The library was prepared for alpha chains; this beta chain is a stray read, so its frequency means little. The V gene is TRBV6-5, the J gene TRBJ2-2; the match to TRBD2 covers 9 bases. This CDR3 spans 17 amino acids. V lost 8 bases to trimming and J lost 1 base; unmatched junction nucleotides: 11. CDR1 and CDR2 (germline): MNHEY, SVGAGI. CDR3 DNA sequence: TGTGCCAGCTTGGAGCGGGGGGAAACAAAGAACACCGGGGAGCTGTTTTTT. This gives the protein CASLERGETKNTGELFF.

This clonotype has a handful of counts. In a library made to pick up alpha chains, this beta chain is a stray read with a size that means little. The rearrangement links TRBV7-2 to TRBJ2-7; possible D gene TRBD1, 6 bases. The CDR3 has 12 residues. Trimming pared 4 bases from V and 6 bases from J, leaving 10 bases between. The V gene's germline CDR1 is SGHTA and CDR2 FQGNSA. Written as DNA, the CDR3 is TGTGCCAGCAGCTCCAGGGGAAGCGAGCAGTACTTC. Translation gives CASSSRGSEQYF.

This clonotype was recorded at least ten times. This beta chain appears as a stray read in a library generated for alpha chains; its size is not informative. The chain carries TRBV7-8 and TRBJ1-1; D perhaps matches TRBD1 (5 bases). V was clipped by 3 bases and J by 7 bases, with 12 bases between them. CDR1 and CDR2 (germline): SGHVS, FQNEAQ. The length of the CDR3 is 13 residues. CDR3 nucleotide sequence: TGTGCCAGCAGCTTGTCTGGTAGGGGTGAAGCTTTCTTT. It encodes CASSLSGRGEAFF. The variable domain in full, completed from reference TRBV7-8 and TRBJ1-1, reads GAGVSQSPRYKVAKRGQDVALRCDPISGHVSLFWYQQALGQGPEFLTYFQNEAQLDKSGLPSDRFFAERPEGSVSTLKIQRTQQEDSAVYLCASSLSGRGEAFFGQGTRLTVV.

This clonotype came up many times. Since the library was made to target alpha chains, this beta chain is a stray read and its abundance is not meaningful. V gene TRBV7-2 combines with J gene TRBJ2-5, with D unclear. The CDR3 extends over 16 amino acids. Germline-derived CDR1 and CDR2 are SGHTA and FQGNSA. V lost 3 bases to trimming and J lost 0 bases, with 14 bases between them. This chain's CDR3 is CASSFNNPGNQETQYF. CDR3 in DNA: TGTGCCAGCAGCTTCAATAATCCTGGAAACCAAGAGACCCAGTACTTC.

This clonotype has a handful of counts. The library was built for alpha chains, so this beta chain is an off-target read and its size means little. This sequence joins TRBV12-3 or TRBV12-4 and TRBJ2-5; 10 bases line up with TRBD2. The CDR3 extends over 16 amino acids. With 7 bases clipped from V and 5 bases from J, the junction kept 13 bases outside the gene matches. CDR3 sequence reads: CASNLGASGGPETQYF. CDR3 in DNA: TGTGCCAGCAACTTGGGGGCTAGCGGGGGTCCGGAGACCCAGTACTTC.

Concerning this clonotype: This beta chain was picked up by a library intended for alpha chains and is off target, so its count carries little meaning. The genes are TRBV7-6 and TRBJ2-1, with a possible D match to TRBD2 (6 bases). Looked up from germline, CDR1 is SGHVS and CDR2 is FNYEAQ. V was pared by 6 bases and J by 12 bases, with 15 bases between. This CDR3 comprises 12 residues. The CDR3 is CASRSAQGGQFF. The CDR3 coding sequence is TGTGCCAGCAGAAGCGCCCAGGGAGGGCAGTTCTTC.

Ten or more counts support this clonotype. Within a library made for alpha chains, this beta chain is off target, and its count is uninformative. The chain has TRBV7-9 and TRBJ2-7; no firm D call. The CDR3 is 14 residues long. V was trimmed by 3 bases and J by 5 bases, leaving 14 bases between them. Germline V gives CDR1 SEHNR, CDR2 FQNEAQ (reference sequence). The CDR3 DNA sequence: TGTGCCAGCAGCTTGGCCACGTCGCAGGACGAGCAGTACTTC. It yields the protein CASSLATSQDEQYF. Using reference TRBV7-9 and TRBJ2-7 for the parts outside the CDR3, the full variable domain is DTGVSQNPRHKITKRGQNVTFRCDPISEHNRLYWYRQTLGQGPEFLTYFQNEAQLEKSRLLSDRFSAERPKGSFSTLEIQRTEQGDSAMYLCASSLATSQDEQYFGPGTRLTVT.

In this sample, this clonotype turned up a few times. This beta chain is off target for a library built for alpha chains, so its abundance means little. DNA of the CDR3: TGCAGTGCTAGAGAACACGCCAATCAGCCCCAGCATTTT. Its protein is CSAREHANQPQHF. This rearrangement joins TRBV20-1 to TRBJ1-5; no firm D call. Trimming cost V 0 bases and J 3 bases, with 6 bases left between them. Germline CDR1 reads DFQATT; CDR2 reads SNEGSKA (reference sequence). The CDR3 is 13 residues long.

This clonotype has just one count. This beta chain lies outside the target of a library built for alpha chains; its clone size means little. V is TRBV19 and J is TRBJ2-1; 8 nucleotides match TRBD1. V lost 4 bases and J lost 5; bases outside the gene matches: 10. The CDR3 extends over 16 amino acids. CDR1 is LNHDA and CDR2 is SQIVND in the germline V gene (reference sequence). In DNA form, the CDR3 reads TGTGCCAGTAGTACACCCGGCAGGGGGCCAAACAATGAGCAGTTCTTC. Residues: CASSTPGRGPNNEQFF. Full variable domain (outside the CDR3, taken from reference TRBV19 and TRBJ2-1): DGGITQSPKYLFRKEGQNVTLSCEQNLNHDAMYWYRQDPGQGLRLIYYSQIVNDFQKGDIAEGYSVSREKKESFPLTVTSAQKNPTAFYLCASSTPGRGPNNEQFFGPGTRLTVL.

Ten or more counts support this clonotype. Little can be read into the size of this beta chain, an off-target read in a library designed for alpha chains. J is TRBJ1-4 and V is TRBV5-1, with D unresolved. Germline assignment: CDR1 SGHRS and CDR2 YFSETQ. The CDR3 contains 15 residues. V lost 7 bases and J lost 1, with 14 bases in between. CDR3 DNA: TGCGCCAGCCGTCTTCAACGGGGAACTAATGAAAAACTGTTTTTT. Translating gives CASRLQRGTNEKLFF.

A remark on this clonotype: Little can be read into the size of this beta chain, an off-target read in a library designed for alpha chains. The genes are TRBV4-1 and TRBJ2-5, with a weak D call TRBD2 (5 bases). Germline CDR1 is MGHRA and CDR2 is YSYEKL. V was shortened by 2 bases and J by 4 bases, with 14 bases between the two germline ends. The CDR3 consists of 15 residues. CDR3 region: CASSQSPTGLETQYF. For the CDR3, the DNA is TGCGCCAGCAGCCAAAGTCCGACGGGGTTAGAGACCCAGTACTTC.

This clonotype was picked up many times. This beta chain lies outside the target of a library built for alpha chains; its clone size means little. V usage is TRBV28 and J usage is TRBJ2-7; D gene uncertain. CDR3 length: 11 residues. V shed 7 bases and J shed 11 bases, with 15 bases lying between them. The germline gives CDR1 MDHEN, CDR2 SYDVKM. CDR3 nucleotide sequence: TGTGCCAGCACCGACCGTTCGACGGAGTACTTC. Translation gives CASTDRSTEYF.

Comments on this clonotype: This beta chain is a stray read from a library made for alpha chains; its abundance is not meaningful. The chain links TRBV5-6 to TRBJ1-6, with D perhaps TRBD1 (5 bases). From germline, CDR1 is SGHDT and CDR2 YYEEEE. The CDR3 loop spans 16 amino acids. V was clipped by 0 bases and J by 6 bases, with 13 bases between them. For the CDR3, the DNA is TGTGCCAGCAGCTTGGCCCTCGGGGACCCTAATTCACCCCTCCACTTT. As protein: CASSLALGDPNSPLHF.

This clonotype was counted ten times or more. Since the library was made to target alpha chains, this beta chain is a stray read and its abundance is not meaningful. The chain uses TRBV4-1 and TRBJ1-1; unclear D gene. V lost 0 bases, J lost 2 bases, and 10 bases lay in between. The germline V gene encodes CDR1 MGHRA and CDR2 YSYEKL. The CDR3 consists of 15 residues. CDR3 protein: CASSQDNPGNTEAFF. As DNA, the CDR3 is TGCGCCAGCAGCCAAGATAATCCGGGTAACACTGAAGCTTTCTTT.

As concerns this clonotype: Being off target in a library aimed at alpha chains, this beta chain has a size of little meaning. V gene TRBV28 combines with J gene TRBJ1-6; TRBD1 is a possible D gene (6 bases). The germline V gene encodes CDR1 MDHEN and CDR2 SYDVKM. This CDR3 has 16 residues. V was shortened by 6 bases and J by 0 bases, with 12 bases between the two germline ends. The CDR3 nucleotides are TGTGCCAGCAGGCCAACAGGGAGCTCCTATAATTCACCCCTCCACTTT. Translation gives CASRPTGSSYNSPLHF.